This T cell receptor beta chain was retrieved from a study of cytomegalovirus exposure and HLA in healthy donors. Study as a whole: Earlier findings included some 120 million unique TCR beta sequences obtained from about 179 million T cells.

Concerning this clone itself: Its target is unknown.

The CDR3 spans 13 residues. Deletions cut 4 bases from V and 5 bases from J, with 12 bases between. CDR1 and CDR2 (germline): ENHRY, SYGVKD. Regarding the study as a whole: Sequencing probably produced one cluster of sequence variants that were highly shared. Some TCR beta chains (more than 150 of them) were listed as cytomegalovirus-associated. It has been reported that TCR beta sequences accurately predicted the HLA-A and HLA-B alleles of most subjects.

The PCR was carried out with 60 Vbeta primers and 13 Jbeta primers. Assay used: immunoSEQ multiplex PCR; TCRdb lists only in-frame clones, some missing. The sample lists tens of thousands of clones, 67% seen once, with under 2.5% in the top ten. This chain connects TRBV10-3 to TRBJ2-7, with TRBD2 as a possible D gene (5 bases). Specimen: PBMCs. The TCR was taken from a man aged 30-40 years in good health and CMV-seronegative. CDR3 coding DNA: TGTGCCATCAGTGGATCAACAGCGGACGAGCAGTACTTC. Protein: CAISGSTADEQYF.